This entry describes one TCR beta chain. The CDR3 runs to 16 residues. Germline assignment: CDR1 MDHEN and CDR2 SYDVKM. V was shortened by 3 bases and J by 1 base, with 15 bases between the two germline ends. Ipilimumab-mediated CTLA-4 blockade plus focal radiation was given to patients having chemo-refractory metastatic non-small-cell lung cancer. The data were taken from a study of radiotherapy plus CTLA-4 blockade in lung cancer. TCRdb's table, derived via immunoSEQ multiplex PCR, lists solely in-frame clones and lacks some. This table holds about 78,000 clones, 75% to 90% found once. The sequence came from a human donor with non-small cell lung cancer who had a partial response to radiotherapy plus ipilimumab. Specimen: peripheral blood, collected from a patient treated with radiotherapy plus ipilimumab. The V gene is TRBV28, the J gene TRBJ2-5, with a tentative D call TRBD1 (6 bases). CDR3 residues: CASSFHPGTPQETQYF. The DNA for the CDR3 is TGTGCCAGCAGTTTCCACCCGGGGACACCCCAAGAGACCCAGTACTTC.